One T cell receptor beta chain is described in this entry. Its target is not known. Trimming cost V 4 bases and J 7 bases, with 6 bases left between them. Germline V gene data show CDR1 as SGHRS and CDR2 as YFSETQ. CDR3 length equals 11 residues. These data are taken from a study of immune evolution from preneoplasia to lung adenocarcinoma. General study results and limits: Clonality was highest in normal lung, lower in later-stage lesions apparently.

The table came from immunoSEQ multiplex PCR; TCRdb's copy has only in-frame clones and leaves some out. The sample shows about 2,200 clones, around four fifths of them seen only once. This chain uses TRBV5-1 with TRBJ2-1; D not resolved. The clonotype originates from a person aged 55 to 79 with lung adenocarcinoma. The material sequenced was FFPE adjacent normal lung tissue. Here the CDR3 reads CASSEQNEQFF. In DNA form, the CDR3 reads TGCGCCAGCAGCGAACAGAATGAGCAGTTCTTC.